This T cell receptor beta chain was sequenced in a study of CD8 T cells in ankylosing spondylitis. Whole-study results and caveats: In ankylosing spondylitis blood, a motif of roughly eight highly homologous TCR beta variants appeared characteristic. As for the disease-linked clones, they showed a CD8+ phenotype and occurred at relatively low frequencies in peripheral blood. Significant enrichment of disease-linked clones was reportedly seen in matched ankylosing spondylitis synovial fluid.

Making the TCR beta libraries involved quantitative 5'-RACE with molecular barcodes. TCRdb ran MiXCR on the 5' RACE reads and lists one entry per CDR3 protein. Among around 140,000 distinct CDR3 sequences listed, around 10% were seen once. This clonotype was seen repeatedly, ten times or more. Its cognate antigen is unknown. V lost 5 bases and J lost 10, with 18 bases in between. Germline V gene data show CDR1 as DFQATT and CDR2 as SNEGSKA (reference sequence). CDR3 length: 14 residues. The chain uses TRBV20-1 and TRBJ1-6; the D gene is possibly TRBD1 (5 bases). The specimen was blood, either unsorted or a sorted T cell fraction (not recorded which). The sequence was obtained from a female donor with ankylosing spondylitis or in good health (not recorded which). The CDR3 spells CSAQQTPGVSPLHF. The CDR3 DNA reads TGCAGTGCTCAACAGACCCCGGGGGTCTCACCCCTCCACTTT.